This is a list of T cell receptor beta chains from one sample in a study of cytomegalovirus exposure and HLA in healthy donors. Measured with immunoSEQ multiplex PCR; TCRdb has only the in-frame clones, and not every one. The sample holds 160,000 or so clones, about 80% seen once. Sequences were obtained from PBMCs. The receptor set was obtained from a man aged 45 to 65 in good health and CMV-seropositive. Each CDR3 is given without its conserved first and last residue. Fields, in order: V gene, D gene, J gene, CDR3 protein. A D gene is named only where the DNA matches it firmly.

V gene: TRBV7-2
D gene: TRBD1
J gene: TRBJ2-2
CDR3 protein: ASSLTVPGGWTGELF

V gene: TRBV12-2
D gene: .
J gene: TRBJ2-7
CDR3 protein: ASRLAHRGAHSYEQY

V gene: TRBV28
D gene: .
J gene: TRBJ2-1
CDR3 protein: ASSFSLIGVNEQF

V gene: TRBV19
D gene: TRBD1
J gene: TRBJ2-3
CDR3 protein: ASSQSGTGADTQY

V gene: TRBV29-1
D gene: TRBD1
J gene: TRBJ1-3
CDR3 protein: SVLHPDRATGNTIY

V gene: TRBV27
D gene: .
J gene: TRBJ2-1
CDR3 protein: ASSSVRGLNEQF

V gene: TRBV18
D gene: .
J gene: TRBJ2-7
CDR3 protein: ASSPPNRRNSYEQY

V gene: TRBV27
D gene: TRBD1
J gene: TRBJ2-6
CDR3 protein: ASSARRTGHNVLT

V gene: TRBV18
D gene: .
J gene: TRBJ1-5
CDR3 protein: ASSPPNRVGNQPQH

V gene: TRBV4-3
D gene: .
J gene: TRBJ2-7
CDR3 protein: ASSQGVGASSYEQY

V gene: TRBV9
D gene: TRBD2
J gene: TRBJ2-5
CDR3 protein: ASSVFAGGLETQY

V gene: TRBV7-8
D gene: TRBD1
J gene: TRBJ2-7
CDR3 protein: ASSMRGQGSYEQY

V gene: TRBV7-8
D gene: TRBD2
J gene: TRBJ2-1
CDR3 protein: ASSSRRTSGGMGEQF

V gene: TRBV7-6
D gene: TRBD1
J gene: TRBJ2-1
CDR3 protein: ASSPRGQGAYNEQF

V gene: TRBV2
D gene: .
J gene: TRBJ2-3
CDR3 protein: ASSVGAGRTDTQY

V gene: TRBV7-2
D gene: .
J gene: TRBJ1-1
CDR3 protein: ASSFRPATFPNTEAF

V gene: TRBV6-6
D gene: TRBD1
J gene: TRBJ1-5
CDR3 protein: ASTPTGGSQPQH

V gene: TRBV9
D gene: .
J gene: TRBJ2-7
CDR3 protein: ASSVDPWLESAYEQY

V gene: TRBV6-1
D gene: TRBD2
J gene: TRBJ2-3
CDR3 protein: ASRGSGGTDTQY

V gene: TRBV6-6
D gene: .
J gene: TRBJ2-7
CDR3 protein: ASSDYLGGYEQY

V gene: TRBV28
D gene: .
J gene: TRBJ1-2
CDR3 protein: ASSYSSNYGYT

V gene: TRBV29-1
D gene: .
J gene: TRBJ1-2
CDR3 protein: SVAGLYGYT

V gene: TRBV5-1
D gene: TRBD1
J gene: TRBJ2-6
CDR3 protein: ASRRGLLGANVLT

V gene: TRBV9
D gene: .
J gene: TRBJ2-2
CDR3 protein: ASSATGITGELF

V gene: TRBV10-3
D gene: .
J gene: TRBJ1-1
CDR3 protein: AISETGPPNTEAF

V gene: TRBV29-1
D gene: .
J gene: TRBJ1-1
CDR3 protein: SVSGMNTEAF

V gene: TRBV9
D gene: TRBD2
J gene: TRBJ2-3
CDR3 protein: ASSVEGGGAQDTQY

V gene: TRBV5-1
D gene: .
J gene: TRBJ1-1
CDR3 protein: ASKEGMNTEAF

V gene: TRBV28
D gene: .
J gene: TRBJ1-2
CDR3 protein: ASSLLPGNYGYT

V gene: TRBV6-5
D gene: .
J gene: TRBJ2-5
CDR3 protein: ASTQLGAGRETQY

V gene: TRBV19
D gene: .
J gene: TRBJ1-5
CDR3 protein: ASRVVRAVGPQH

V gene: TRBV28
D gene: .
J gene: TRBJ2-7
CDR3 protein: ASSEQGGLYEQY

V gene: TRBV10-3
D gene: TRBD1
J gene: TRBJ1-1
CDR3 protein: AISESRDRDAF

V gene: TRBV5-6
D gene: .
J gene: TRBJ1-1
CDR3 protein: ASSLGGGTEAF

V gene: TRBV19
D gene: .
J gene: TRBJ1-5
CDR3 protein: ASSIRGFTYSNQPQH

V gene: TRBV27
D gene: TRBD1
J gene: TRBJ2-3
CDR3 protein: ASRVRGRSTDTQY